Listed here are 22 T cell receptor beta chains from one sample, sequenced in a study of T cell changes during pregnancy in multiple sclerosis. TCRdb's copy holds only in-frame clones and misses some; the assay was immunoSEQ multiplex PCR. The table has about 64,000 clones, roughly 92% seen once; the top ten hold more than 1.3%. Sequencing was performed on peripheral blood, taken in the second trimester of pregnancy. These receptors came from a female donor with multiple sclerosis, enrolled in a pregnancy study.

The genes are TRBV6-5 and TRBJ1-2, with a weak D call TRBD1 (6 bases). Deletions cut 0 bases from V and 8 bases from J, with 10 bases between. This CDR3 has 13 residues. Per germline, CDR1 MNHEY and CDR2 SVGAGI. CDR3 in amino acids: CASSYSGGRGYTF. DNA of the CDR3: TGTGCCAGCAGTTACTCTGGGGGCCGGGGCTACACCTTC.

The genes are TRBV11-2 and TRBJ2-3; a possible D gene is TRBD2 (6 bases). The CDR3 is made up of 14 amino acids. Trimming shortened V by 6 bases and J by 2 bases, and 12 bases separated the two germline ends. The V gene's germline CDR1 is SGHAT and CDR2 FQNNGV. CDR3 loop: CASRPGVPTDTQYF. In DNA, the CDR3 is TGTGCCAGCAGACCGGGGGTCCCCACAGATACGCAGTATTTT.

Here the CDR3 DNA reads TGTGCCAGCAGAATGACGGGTTTCTCCTACGAGCAGTACTTC. Protein sequence: CASRMTGFSYEQYF. The chain has TRBV6-5 and TRBJ2-7; D is undetermined. Germline CDR1 and CDR2: MNHEY and SVGAGI. CDR3 length: 14 residues. V was trimmed by 6 bases and J by 0 bases, leaving 12 bases between them.

The chain has TRBV11-2 and TRBJ2-2; TRBD2 might be the D (6 bases). V lost 5 bases and J 6 bases, leaving 10 bases between the germline ends. This CDR3 has 13 amino acids. In germline, CDR1 is SGHAT, CDR2 FQNNGV. The CDR3 nucleotides are TGTGCCAGCAGCCTTGGACTACCCGGGGAGCTGTTTTTT. Its translation is CASSLGLPGELFF.

The gene calls are TRBV7-2 and TRBJ2-5, with D possibly matching TRBD2 (6 bases). The CDR3 sequence is 15 residues long. V lost 1 base, J lost 5 bases, and 14 bases lay in between. Germline values: CDR1 SGHTA, CDR2 FQGNSA. The CDR3 DNA reads as TGTGCCAGCAGCTTAGGCGGGATGCGTATGGAGACCCAGTACTTC. Translated: CASSLGGMRMETQYF.

The rearrangement joins TRBV10-2 to TRBJ2-3; D call uncertain. Germline lookup yields CDR1 WSHSY and CDR2 SAAADI. V was pared by 3 bases and J by 1 base, with 8 bases between. The CDR3 covers 14 residues. The CDR3 here is CASSDPVGTDTQYF. The CDR3, as DNA: TGCGCCAGCAGTGACCCCGTCGGCACAGATACGCAGTATTTT.

The chain joins TRBV5-1 to TRBJ1-2; D not certain. In germline, CDR1 is SGHRS, CDR2 YFSETQ. V was shortened by 2 bases and J by 7 bases, with 15 bases between the two germline ends. The CDR3 contains 14 residues. CDR3 sequence: CASSLREPLSGYTF. Written as DNA, the CDR3 is TGCGCCAGCAGCTTACGGGAGCCTCTATCTGGCTACACCTTC. The entire variable domain, with the rest obtained from reference TRBV5-1 and TRBJ1-2, is as follows: KAGVTQTPRYLIKTRGQQVTLSCSPISGHRSVSWYQQTPGQGLQFLFEYFSETQRNKGNFPGRFSGRQFSNSRSEMNVSTLELGDSALYLCASSLREPLSGYTFGSGTRLTVV.

The V gene is TRBV27, the J gene TRBJ1-5, with 8 nucleotides matching TRBD1. CDR1 is MNHEY and CDR2 is SMNVEV in the germline V gene (reference sequence). The J segment lost 0 bases and the V segment lost 6 bases, leaving 4 bases of the junction unmatched. The CDR3 length is 15 residues. In DNA form, the CDR3 reads TGTGCCAGCAGGAAGACAGGGGTTAGCAATCAGCCCCAGCATTTT. Translation: CASRKTGVSNQPQHF.

The chain recombines TRBV2 with TRBJ2-7; tentatively, D is TRBD2 (6 bases). V was pared by 6 bases and J by 1 base, with 10 bases between. Germline assignment: CDR1 SNHLY and CDR2 FYNNEI. The CDR3 consists of 13 residues. The CDR3, as DNA: TGTGCCAGCAGCCGGGACTTGTCCTACGAGCAGTACTTC. This gives the protein CASSRDLSYEQYF. Full variable domain (missing parts from reference TRBV2 and TRBJ2-7): EPEVTQTPSHQVTQMGQEVILRCVPISNHLYFYWYRQILGQKVEFLVSFYNNEISEKSEIFDDQFSVERPDGSNFTLKIRSTKLEDSAMYFCASSRDLSYEQYFGPGTRLTVT.

The chain uses TRBV5-6 and TRBJ2-7; 8 positions match TRBD1. With 0 bases clipped from V and 3 bases from J, the junction kept 5 bases outside the gene matches. Germline lookup yields CDR1 SGHDT and CDR2 YYEEEE. CDR3 length: 15 residues. The CDR3 region has the DNA TGTGCCAGCAGCTTGGACAAGGACAGGGACTACGAGCAGTACTTC. This gives the protein CASSLDKDRDYEQYF.

This clone was recorded only once. The V call is TRBV28, the J call TRBJ1-1; D is unresolved. Looked up from germline, CDR1 is MDHEN and CDR2 is SYDVKM. This CDR3 has 12 residues. Trimming removed 1 base from V and 5 bases from J, with 5 bases in between. CDR3 sequence reads: CASSLSRTEAFF. CDR3 nucleotide sequence: TGTGCCAGCAGTTTATCCCGGACTGAAGCTTTCTTT.

The J gene is TRBJ1-1, the V gene TRBV5-1, with D maybe TRBD1 (5 bases). The V end lost 1 base, the J end lost 5 bases, and 15 bases lay between the germline ends. The CDR3 runs to 15 residues. Germline-derived CDR1 and CDR2 are SGHRS and YFSETQ. The DNA for the CDR3 is TGCGCCAGCAGCTTGTGGCAGGGCGGTGGGACTGAAGCTTTCTTT. Translating it yields CASSLWQGGGTEAFF.

The rearrangement joins TRBV7-8 to TRBJ2-1; 10 positions agree with TRBD2. Trimming removed 2 bases from V and 4 bases from J; junction bases left unmatched: 2. The CDR3 is 15 amino acids. Germline loops: CDR1 SGHVS, CDR2 FQNEAQ. The CDR3 sequence is CASSLLAGAYNEQFF. In DNA, the CDR3 is TGTGCCAGCAGCTTACTAGCGGGGGCTTACAATGAGCAGTTCTTC.

The chain joins TRBV5-8 to TRBJ2-7; D gene ambiguous. CDR1 is SGHTS and CDR2 is YDEGEE in the germline V gene. Trimming cost V 0 bases and J 3 bases, with 10 bases left between them. The CDR3 spans 14 residues. The CDR3, as DNA: TGTGCCAGCAGCTTGGGGCTAGAAATCTACGAGCAGTACTTC. Protein product: CASSLGLEIYEQYF.

V and J are TRBV28 and TRBJ2-7; D ambiguous. The germline CDR1 and CDR2 sequences are MDHEN and SYDVKM. The CDR3 runs to 12 residues. Trimming pared 2 bases from V and 2 bases from J, leaving 4 bases between. The CDR3 here is CASSLVTYEQYF. The CDR3, as DNA: TGTGCCAGCAGTTTAGTAACCTACGAGCAGTACTTC.

The gene calls are TRBV5-6 and TRBJ2-7; 10 bases are shared with TRBD2. V dropped 0 bases and J dropped 3; count of bases not matched to a gene: 9. The length of the CDR3 is 17 residues. Germline CDR1 SGHDT, CDR2 YYEEEE. CDR3 region: CASSLAVEREGHYEQYF. The CDR3 bases are TGTGCCAGCAGCTTGGCCGTGGAGCGGGAGGGCCACTACGAGCAGTACTTC. Full variable domain (outside the CDR3, taken from reference TRBV5-6 and TRBJ2-7): DAGVTQSPTHLIKTRGQQVTLRCSPKSGHDTVSWYQQALGQGPQFIFQYYEEEERQRGNFPDRFSGHQFPNYSSELNVNALLLGDSALYLCASSLAVEREGHYEQYFGPGTRLTVT.

The rearrangement joins TRBV5-1 to TRBJ2-7; D gene ambiguous. Germline CDR1 is SGHRS and CDR2 is YFSETQ. V lost 3 bases and J lost 0, with 10 bases in between. CDR3 length equals 14 residues. The CDR3 region is CASSSSASSYEQYF. In nucleotides, the CDR3 is TGCGCCAGCAGCTCGAGCGCCAGCTCCTACGAGCAGTACTTC.

This clone was seen a few times. The chain combines TRBV4-2 with TRBJ2-7; 9 nucleotides line up with TRBD2. CDR1 and CDR2 from the germline V gene are LGHNA and YNFKEQ. CDR3 length equals 15 residues. V lost 2 bases to trimming and J lost 1 base; unmatched junction nucleotides: 3. As DNA, the CDR3 is TGTGCCAGCAGCCAACGACTAGCGGAGTCCTACGAGCAGTACTTC. This translates into CASSQRLAESYEQYF.

This rearrangement joins TRBV28 to TRBJ1-5; 9 positions match TRBD1. This CDR3 comprises 17 residues. The junction had 10 bases not matched to a gene; V was cut back by 5 bases and J by 2 bases. Per germline, CDR1 MDHEN and CDR2 SYDVKM. This CDR3 is CASSPGQGRWGNQPQHF. In nucleotides, the CDR3 is TGTGCCAGCAGTCCTGGACAGGGGAGGTGGGGCAATCAGCCCCAGCATTTT.

The rearrangement uses TRBV21-1 and TRBJ2-5; no DNA check was done on the table's D call, TRBD2. TRBV21-1 has pseudogene status. The CDR3 is 19 amino acids. CDR3 region: CASSKGGPKLAGGRETQYF. The CDR3 DNA reads TGTGCCAGCAGCAAAGGAGGGCCGAAACTAGCGGGAGGAAGAGAGACCCAGTACTTC.

This clone was detected only a few times. This chain links TRBV7-2 with TRBJ1-2, with D tentatively TRBD1 (5 bases). V lost 5 bases and J lost 6, with 10 bases in between. CDR3 length: 12 residues. CDR1 and CDR2 (germline): SGHTA, FQGNSA. CDR3 sequence reads: CASSVGTHGYTF. The CDR3, as DNA: TGTGCCAGCAGCGTCGGGACTCATGGCTACACCTTC.

The rearrangement links TRBV7-6 to TRBJ2-7, with TRBD2 matching 7 bases. Germline V gives CDR1 SGHVS, CDR2 FNYEAQ. The CDR3 length is 14 residues. V lost 3 bases and J lost 0; bases outside the gene matches: 2. The CDR3 loop reads CASSLERDSYEQYF. CDR3 nucleotide sequence: TGTGCCAGCAGCTTGGAGCGGGACTCCTACGAGCAGTACTTC.